The 28 T cell receptor beta chains listed next were all sequenced from one sample in a study of CD8+ T cells in alopecia areata. Once RNA had been extracted, it was reverse transcribed into cDNA to act as the sequencing template. Sequenced by immunoSEQ multiplex PCR; TCRdb stores in-frame clones only, minus some. The profile shows 80,000 to 100,000 clones, roughly 47% of them singletons. Sequencing was performed on CD4+ T cells sorted from blood. These receptors were taken from a human donor with alopecia areata.

V and J are TRBV30 and TRBJ1-6, with D perhaps matching TRBD1 (5 bases). Germline V gene sequence: CDR1 GTSNPN, CDR2 SVGIG (reference sequence). V lost 5 bases, J lost 9 bases, and 14 bases lay in between. The CDR3 is made up of 13 amino acids. The CDR3 here is CAWDPVGGSPLHF. In DNA form, the CDR3 reads TGTGCCTGGGATCCTGTCGGGGGTTCACCCCTCCACTTT.

The chain is built from TRBV29-1 and TRBJ2-2; TRBD1 agrees at 8 bases. The CDR3 loop spans 14 amino acids. Germline CDR1 SQVTM, CDR2 ANQGSEA. The J segment lost 4 bases and the V segment lost 4 bases, leaving 5 bases of the junction unmatched. The CDR3 bases are TGCAGCGTTGGGGTCGGACAGGGCACCGGGGAGCTGTTTTTT. Amino acids: CSVGVGQGTGELFF.

This clone appeared a single time. The rearrangement links TRBV29-1 to TRBJ1-1; D not certain. The CDR3 loop spans 13 amino acids. Per the germline V gene, CDR1 is SQVTM and CDR2 is ANQGSEA. DNA of the CDR3: TGCAGGGTCGACCGTGGTGGGAACACTGAAGCTTTCTTT. Translation gives CRVDRGGNTEAFF. Full variable domain (rest looked up from reference TRBV29-1 and TRBJ1-1): SAVISQKPSRDICQRGTSLTIQCQVDSQVTMMFWYRQQPGQSLTLIATANQGSEATYESGFVIDKFPISRPNLTFSTLTVSNMSPEDSSIYLCRVDRGGNTEAFFGQGTRLTVV.

V usage is TRBV4-1 and J usage is TRBJ2-3; D gene unclear. Looked up from germline, CDR1 is MGHRA and CDR2 is YSYEKL. The CDR3 contains 16 residues. Trimming removed 1 base from V and 2 bases from J, with 13 bases in between. Here the CDR3 reads CASSQVDLGFTDTQYF. Written as DNA, the CDR3 is TGCGCCAGCAGCCAAGTCGACCTGGGTTTCACAGATACGCAGTATTTT.

The V gene is TRBV29-1, the J gene TRBJ2-7; D uncertain. This CDR3 contains 14 residues. Germline V gene data show CDR1 as SQVTM and CDR2 as ANQGSEA. The germline V and J ends were trimmed by 3 bases and 5 bases, with 17 bases remaining between them. DNA of the CDR3: TGCAGCGTTGAGGGTTACCCCGCGGTCAACGAGCAGTACTTC. Encoded protein: CSVEGYPAVNEQYF.

This clone was observed a handful of times. The chain uses TRBV29-1 and TRBJ2-1, with TRBD2 identical over 9 bases. The CDR3 is 13 residues long. Germline CDR1 reads SQVTM; CDR2 reads ANQGSEA. V was clipped by 6 bases and J by 10 bases; unmatched bases: 10. CDR3 coding DNA: TGCAGCGTAACCTCACTAGCGGGTGAGGAGCAGTTCTTC. Amino acids: CSVTSLAGEEQFF.

V is TRBV30 and J is TRBJ2-7, with TRBD1 matching over 7 bases. The CDR3 consists of 13 residues. Germline CDR1 and CDR2: GTSNPN and SVGIG (reference sequence). With V trimmed by 7 bases and J by 1 base, 7 bases remained unmatched. The CDR3, as DNA: TGTGCCTATGACGACAGGGCTTCCTACGAGCAGTACTTC. It codes for CAYDDRASYEQYF.

The chain carries TRBV7-2 and TRBJ2-6; no clear D. Germline V gene data show CDR1 as SGHTA and CDR2 as FQGNSA. CDR3 length equals 15 residues. V shed 4 bases and J shed 0 bases, with 7 bases lying between them. CDR3 coding DNA: TGTGCCAGCAGCTCGATGGTCTCTGGGGCCAACGTCCTGACTTTC. Translation: CASSSMVSGANVLTF.

The V call is TRBV29-1, the J call TRBJ1-1; no clear D. This CDR3 contains 12 residues. Trimming stripped 7 bases from V and 3 bases from J, with 12 bases between. CDR1 SQVTM and CDR2 ANQGSEA come from the germline V gene. CDR3 nucleotides: TGCAGCGGGGGAGCGGGCGACACTGAAGCTTTCTTT. As protein: CSGGAGDTEAFF.

This clone turned up a few times. CDR3 region: CASSAAGTKRSNEQFF. The CDR3 DNA is TGTGCCAGCAGCGCCGCCGGGACTAAGAGGTCCAATGAGCAGTTCTTC. V usage is TRBV28 and J usage is TRBJ2-1; 7 bases line up with TRBD2. The CDR3 consists of 16 residues. The germline CDR1 and CDR2 sequences are MDHEN and SYDVKM. The J segment lost 6 bases and the V segment lost 6 bases, leaving 14 bases of the junction unmatched.

The chain employs TRBV5-1 and TRBJ2-5, with 12 bases matching TRBD2. This CDR3 region has 16 residues. Looked up from germline, CDR1 is SGHRS and CDR2 is YFSETQ. Trimming took 3 bases from V and 1 from J; bases not matched to a gene: 4. This chain's CDR3 is CASSSLGLAGQETQYF. CDR3 nucleotide sequence: TGCGCCAGCAGCTCCTTGGGACTAGCGGGCCAAGAGACCCAGTACTTC. Variable domain in full (rest from reference TRBV5-1 and TRBJ2-5): KAGVTQTPRYLIKTRGQQVTLSCSPISGHRSVSWYQQTPGQGLQFLFEYFSETQRNKGNFPGRFSGRQFSNSRSEMNVSTLELGDSALYLCASSSLGLAGQETQYFGPGTRLLVL.

Only a few counts were recorded for this clone. This chain links TRBV5-1 with TRBJ2-7; no reliable D call. Trimming pared 6 bases from V and 6 bases from J, leaving 22 bases between. The CDR3 contains 15 residues. Per the germline V gene, CDR1 is SGHRS and CDR2 is YFSETQ. The CDR3 loop is CASTPSRTSSGEQYF. Written as DNA, the CDR3 is TGCGCCAGCACTCCTTCGAGGACCTCGTCCGGCGAGCAGTACTTC.

This clone showed up just a few times. The V gene is TRBV6-6, the J gene TRBJ2-2; D remains ambiguous. This CDR3 comprises 13 residues. The germline V gene has CDR1 MNHNY and CDR2 SVGAGI (reference sequence). Deletions cut 2 bases from V and 3 bases from J, with 4 bases between. Here the CDR3 DNA reads TGTGCCAGCAGTTACGACTACACCGGGGAGCTGTTTTTT. It encodes CASSYDYTGELFF.

This rearrangement joins TRBV15 to TRBJ2-6; perhaps TRBD2 as D (5 bases). The CDR3 loop spans 17 amino acids. Germline CDR1 reads LNHNV; CDR2 reads YYDKDF (reference sequence). Trimming stripped 2 bases from V and 2 bases from J, with 13 bases between. The CDR3 nucleotides read TGTGCCACCAGCAGACAACCTGCCGGGGCTGGGGCCAACGTCCTGACTTTC. It specifies CATSRQPAGAGANVLTF.

This clone was found a few times. The chain combines TRBV29-1 with TRBJ2-7, with D perhaps matching TRBD1 (6 bases). Per germline, CDR1 SQVTM and CDR2 ANQGSEA. V was clipped by 4 bases and J by 2 bases, with 15 bases between them. This CDR3 is built from 14 residues. DNA of the CDR3: TGCAGCGTTGTGAAACAGGGAAGGACCTACGAGCAGTACTTC. It translates to CSVVKQGRTYEQYF.

The chain joins TRBV7-2 to TRBJ2-3; D unclear. Germline CDR1 SGHTA, CDR2 FQGNSA. V lost 5 bases, J lost 5 bases, and 8 bases lay in between. The CDR3 has 12 amino acids. The CDR3 region is CASSRVLDTQYF. The CDR3 nucleotides are TGTGCCAGCAGCCGAGTTCTAGATACGCAGTATTTT.

The chain has TRBV29-1 and TRBJ2-3, with 9 bases matching TRBD1. Germline V CDR1 and CDR2: SQVTM, ANQGSEA. V was clipped by 1 base and J by 0 bases; unmatched bases: 5. The CDR3 totals 16 residues. The chain's CDR3 is CSVEGTGTGSTDTQYF. The CDR3 DNA reads as TGCAGCGTTGAAGGTACCGGGACAGGGAGCACAGATACGCAGTATTTT.

The genes are TRBV29-1 and TRBJ2-3, with D maybe TRBD1 (6 bases). From germline, CDR1 is SQVTM and CDR2 ANQGSEA. V was clipped by 7 bases and J by 4 bases, with 15 bases between them. The CDR3 spans 13 residues. The CDR3 sequence is CSATSQGSDTQYF. As DNA, the CDR3 is TGCAGCGCCACATCCCAGGGGTCAGATACGCAGTATTTT.

The rearrangement links TRBV9 to TRBJ2-1; TRBD2 is a possible D gene (6 bases). Germline-derived CDR1 and CDR2 are SGDLS and YYNGEE. Trimming took off 0 bases at V and 0 bases at J, with 7 bases between the two ends. This CDR3 is 15 amino acids long. The CDR3 DNA reads as TGTGCCAGCAGCGTAGTCGGGAGCTCCTACAATGAGCAGTTCTTC. Residues: CASSVVGSSYNEQFF.

The chain links TRBV11-2 to TRBJ2-6; D may be TRBD2 (5 bases). Germline CDR1 and CDR2: SGHAT and FQNNGV. V shed 5 bases and J shed 3 bases, with 11 bases lying between them. The CDR3 is made up of 15 amino acids. The CDR3 DNA follows: TGTGCCAGCAGCGGGAGCAGAGTTGGGGCCAACGTCCTGACTTTC. It yields the protein CASSGSRVGANVLTF.

The J gene is TRBJ2-3, the V gene TRBV29-1, with TRBD1 as a possible D gene (5 bases). This CDR3 contains 15 residues. Per the germline V gene, CDR1 is SQVTM and CDR2 is ANQGSEA. Trimming took 4 bases from V and 5 from J, leaving 19 bases between them. CDR3 loop: CSVGPRSPQEDTQYF. CDR3 in DNA: TGCAGCGTTGGGCCCAGGAGCCCACAGGAAGATACGCAGTATTTT.

V usage is TRBV18 and J usage is TRBJ2-3, with D possibly being TRBD2 (6 bases). Germline assignment: CDR1 KGHSH and CDR2 LQKENI. V lost 3 bases and J lost 2, with 12 bases in between. There are 15 residues in the CDR3. The CDR3, as DNA: TGTGCCAGCTCACCTAACGGGAGAGACACAGATACGCAGTATTTT. This gives the protein CASSPNGRDTDTQYF. The full variable domain, completed using reference TRBV18 and TRBJ2-3, is NAGVMQNPRHLVRRRGQEARLRCSPMKGHSHVYWYRQLPEEGLKFMVYLQKENIIDESGMPKERFSAEFPKEGPSILRIQQVVRGDSAAYFCASSPNGRDTDTQYFGPGTRLTVL.

The V call is TRBV30, the J call TRBJ2-7; 7 bases map to TRBD1. The V segment lost 2 bases and the J segment 0 bases; nucleotides outside the gene matches: 4. Per the germline V gene, CDR1 is GTSNPN and CDR2 is SVGIG (reference sequence). The CDR3 is made up of 14 amino acids. The CDR3 DNA follows: TGTGCCTGGAGTCCCGGACAGGTCTCCTACGAGCAGTACTTC. It encodes CAWSPGQVSYEQYF.

The chain recombines TRBV7-2 with TRBJ1-3; no clear D gene. V was shortened by 5 bases and J by 0 bases, with 11 bases between the two germline ends. Germline lookup yields CDR1 SGHTA and CDR2 FQGNSA. The length of the CDR3 is 15 residues. The CDR3 DNA follows: TGTGCCAGCAGCACGACCGTCCTCTCTGGAAACACCATATATTTT. Protein sequence: CASSTTVLSGNTIYF.

The CDR3 bases are TGTGCCAGCAGCCGTAGACAGGGGCCTGATGGCTACACCTTC. Translation: CASSRRQGPDGYTF. The V call is TRBV11-2, the J call TRBJ1-2, with TRBD1 matching over 8 bases. Germline lookup yields CDR1 SGHAT and CDR2 FQNNGV. The CDR3 spans 14 residues. V was pared by 5 bases and J by 6 bases, with 8 bases of the junction left unmatched.

The chain combines TRBV7-2 with TRBJ2-1; TRBD1 is a possible D gene (6 bases). CDR1 SGHTA and CDR2 FQGNSA come from the germline V gene. With 5 bases removed from V and 10 bases from J, the gap between germline ends came to 15 bases. The CDR3 runs to 13 residues. CDR3 region: CASSPHQTGEQFF. The CDR3 region has the DNA TGTGCCAGCAGCCCCCATCAGACAGGCGAGCAGTTCTTC.

The chain employs TRBV7-3 and TRBJ2-1, with 10 nucleotides matching TRBD2. V lost 5 bases to trimming and J lost 2 bases; unmatched junction nucleotides: 3. CDR1 and CDR2 from the germline V gene are SGHTA and FQGTGA. The CDR3 is made up of 15 amino acids. CDR3 sequence reads: CASSISGGPYNEQFF. The CDR3, as DNA: TGTGCCAGCAGCATTAGCGGGGGGCCCTACAATGAGCAGTTCTTC.

CDR3 in amino acids: CASWGQGAGNTEAFF. The CDR3 DNA reads TGTGCCAGCTGGGGCCAGGGGGCTGGGAACACTGAAGCTTTCTTT. The chain recombines TRBV6-5 with TRBJ1-1; 8 bases line up with TRBD1. The CDR3 contains 15 residues. Germline V gives CDR1 MNHEY, CDR2 SVGAGI. The V segment lost 8 bases and the J segment 1 base; nucleotides outside the gene matches: 9.